The 6 T cell receptor beta chains listed next were all sequenced from one sample in a study of OX40 agonist ivuxolimab in advanced cancers. Assay: immunoSEQ multiplex PCR; the TCRdb copy retains only in-frame clones and omits some. The sample has fewer than 85,000 clones, around 86% seen once. The sequencing here drew on CD4+ or CD8+ T cells sorted from blood, taken in a trial of the OX40 agonist ivuxolimab. The receptors derive from an adult with an advanced solid tumor such as melanoma, head and neck, liver or kidney cancer.

Only one count was recorded for this clone. This sequence joins TRBV6-4 and TRBJ2-1, with a weak D call TRBD2 (6 bases). V was trimmed by 5 bases and J by 10 bases, leaving 15 bases between them. The CDR3 is 13 residues long. Looked up from germline, CDR1 is MRHNA and CDR2 is SNTAGT. This CDR3 reads CASSPMTRAEQFF. The CDR3 DNA reads as TGTGCCAGCAGTCCCATGACTAGGGCGGAGCAGTTCTTC.

The gene calls are TRBV19 and TRBJ1-1; 8 positions match TRBD1. The CDR3 is 15 amino acids. The J segment lost 3 bases and the V segment lost 5 bases, leaving 8 bases of the junction unmatched. Germline V gives CDR1 LNHDA, CDR2 SQIVND (reference sequence). CDR3 protein: CASSLLTGVYTEAFF. The CDR3 region has the DNA TGTGCCAGTAGTCTATTGACAGGGGTCTACACTGAAGCTTTCTTT.

The chain uses TRBV6-1 and TRBJ2-3; D remains ambiguous. The germline CDR1 and CDR2 sequences are MNHNS and SASEGT. V shed 3 bases and J shed 1 base, with 8 bases lying between them. CDR3 length equals 14 residues. The CDR3: CASSEVGGTDTQYF. CDR3 DNA sequence: TGTGCCAGCAGTGAGGTCGGAGGCACAGATACGCAGTATTTT.

The chain links TRBV2 to TRBJ1-6; D gene ambiguous. Trimming cost V 6 bases and J 6 bases, with 6 bases left between them. The CDR3 is made up of 12 amino acids. Per the germline V gene, CDR1 is SNHLY and CDR2 is FYNNEI. CDR3 in amino acids: CASSPPNSPLHF. For the CDR3, the DNA is TGTGCCAGCAGCCCTCCTAATTCACCCCTCCACTTT.

This sequence joins TRBV19 and TRBJ2-7, with D perhaps TRBD1 (6 bases). The CDR3 is 13 residues long. The germline V and J ends were trimmed by 1 base and 2 bases, with 6 bases remaining between them. Germline assignment: CDR1 LNHDA and CDR2 SQIVND (reference sequence). CDR3 amino acids: CASSIGTAYEQYF. The CDR3 coding sequence is TGTGCCAGTAGTATAGGGACAGCCTACGAGCAGTACTTC.

The V and J genes are TRBV6-1 and TRBJ2-4; possibly TRBD2 for D (5 bases). The CDR3 has 17 amino acids. Deletions cut 1 base from V and 0 bases from J, with 13 bases between. Germline V lookup: CDR1 MNHNS, CDR2 SASEGT. The CDR3 sequence is CASSEEDYSIAKNIQYF. For the CDR3, the DNA is TGTGCCAGCAGTGAAGAAGACTACTCGATAGCCAAAAACATTCAGTACTTC.